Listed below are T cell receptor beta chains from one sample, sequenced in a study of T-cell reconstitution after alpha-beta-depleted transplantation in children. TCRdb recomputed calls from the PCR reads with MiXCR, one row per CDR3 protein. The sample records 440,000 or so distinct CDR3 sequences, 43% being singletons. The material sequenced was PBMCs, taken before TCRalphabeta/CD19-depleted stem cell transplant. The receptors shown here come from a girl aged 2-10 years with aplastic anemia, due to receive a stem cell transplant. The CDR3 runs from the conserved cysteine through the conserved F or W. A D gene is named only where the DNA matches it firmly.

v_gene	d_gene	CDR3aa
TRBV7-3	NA	CASSSLGTTFTDTQYF
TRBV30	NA	CAWKRGGQGRSGANVLTF
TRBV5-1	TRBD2	CASSLGLAGDLAYEQYF
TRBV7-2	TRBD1	CASSLQGAGNTEAFF
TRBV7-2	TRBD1	CASSRNRDRGADTGELFF
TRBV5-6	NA	CASTRWRAGEQFF
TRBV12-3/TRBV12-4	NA	CASSFSAVQDTQYF
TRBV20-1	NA	CSATLTDTQYF
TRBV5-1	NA	CASSFEVTGELFF
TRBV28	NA	CASMGGWNEQFF
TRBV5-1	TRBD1	CASSFVSGTGGYEQYF
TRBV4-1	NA	CASSQDLVDKGDEAFF
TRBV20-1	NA	CSADQGNEASTEAFF
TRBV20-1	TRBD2	CSARETSGGGDTQYF
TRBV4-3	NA	CASSQQHQMNTEAFF